Given below is one T cell receptor beta chain in context. The study sequenced TCR beta in blood CD8+ and CD4+ T cells. Included as multiple sclerosis controls were treatment-naive patients who had stable or active relapsing-remitting disease. This sample is part of a study of CD8 T cells in Susac syndrome. CDR1 and CDR2 from the germline V gene are SNHLY and FYNNEI. Losses at the gene ends were 5 bases for V and 4 bases for J; bases not matched to a gene: 7. The CDR3 consists of 15 residues. Random hexamers were used to reverse transcribe about 0.45 to 1 ug of RNA. With immunoSEQ multiplex PCR, TCR beta CDR3 was amplified across 54 Vbeta and 13 Jbeta. TCRdb reprocessed the immunoSEQ multiplex PCR reads with MiXCR, giving one entry per CDR3 protein. This sample yields about 280,000 distinct CDR3 sequences, of which approximately 81% are seen a single time; approximately 0.11% belongs to the top ten.

Sequenced: CD8+ T cells from PBMCs. This chain links TRBV2 with TRBJ2-3; 9 positions match TRBD1. The receptor was derived from a human donor with multiple sclerosis. CDR3 coding DNA: TGTGCCAGCAGTAGACGGGACAGGGCGGCAGATACGCAGTATTTT. Translation gives CASSRRDRAADTQYF. The full variable domain, its missing parts supplied by reference TRBV2 and TRBJ2-3, is EPEVTQTPSHQVTQMGQEVILRCVPISNHLYFYWYRQILGQKVEFLVSFYNNEISEKSEIFDDQFSVERPDGSNFTLKIRSTKLEDSAMYFCASSRRDRAADTQYFGPGTRLTVL.